A selection of T cell receptor beta chains follows, all from one sample in a study of shared clonotypes between healthy human individuals. Assay: immunoSEQ multiplex PCR; the TCRdb copy retains only in-frame clones and omits some. The repertoire has around 1.1 million clones, about four fifths of them found once; the top ten carry around 0.6%. The sequenced sample was memory CD4+ T cells from PBMCs. The origin of the receptors is a man aged 18 to 30 in good health. Some clones in this sample may be carry-over from other donors' samples. The CDR3 runs from the conserved cysteine through the conserved F or W. A D gene is named only where the DNA matches it firmly. Clone size is given for some rows only: seen once, a few or many times, or a class if the clone is expanded.

abundance,j_gene,d_gene,v_gene,CDR3aa,CDR3nt
NA,TRBJ2-5,NA,TRBV5-6,CASSLGAGVLSETQYF,TGTGCCAGCAGCTTGGGGGCAGGGGTTCTTTCGGAGACCCAGTACTTC
NA,TRBJ2-2,NA,TRBV5-8,CASSHRDARGTGELFF,TGTGCCAGCAGCCACCGTGATGCCCGTGGGACCGGGGAGCTGTTTTTT
once,TRBJ2-1,NA,TRBV28,CASSLIGVRVHEQFF,TGTGCCAGCAGTTTAATAGGTGTCAGGGTGCATGAGCAGTTCTTC
NA,TRBJ2-2,NA,TRBV4-1,CASSQVLNPNTGELFF,TGCGCCAGCAGCCAAGTCCTGAACCCGAACACCGGGGAGCTGTTTTTT
once,TRBJ1-2,NA,TRBV5-1,CASSLGGFSAYGYTF,TGCGCCAGCAGCTTGGGAGGCTTTTCGGCCTATGGCTACACCTTC
NA,TRBJ1-2,NA,TRBV29-1,CSAIRGYGYTF,TGCAGCGCCATCCGCGGGTATGGCTACACCTTC
NA,TRBJ2-3,TRBD2,TRBV5-6,CASSPSAGSDTQYF,TGTGCCAGCAGCCCGTCAGCGGGATCGGATACGCAGTATTTT
NA,TRBJ1-2,NA,TRBV5-4,CASSLGVARDYGYTF,TGTGCCAGCAGCTTGGGGGTAGCAAGAGACTATGGCTACACCTTC
NA,TRBJ2-1,TRBD2,TRBV5-1,CASRPYNGGGNEQFF,TGCGCCAGCAGACCTTACAACGGGGGAGGGAATGAGCAGTTCTTC
NA,TRBJ2-1,NA,TRBV11-3,CASSRTAYNEQFF,TGTGCCAGCAGTAGGACTGCATACAATGAGCAGTTCTTC
NA,TRBJ2-7,NA,TRBV11-3,CARGGIQRGYEQYF,TGTGCCAGAGGGGGTATACAGCGGGGCTACGAGCAGTACTTC
NA,TRBJ2-3,TRBD2,TRBV7-9,CASSLSLAGVADTQYF,TGTGCCAGCAGCTTATCCCTAGCGGGAGTGGCAGATACGCAGTATTTT
NA,TRBJ2-5,NA,TRBV29-1,CSVEAARGSYPQETQYF,TGCAGCGTTGAAGCTGCGCGGGGATCCTACCCCCAAGAGACCCAGTACTTC
many,TRBJ2-5,NA,TRBV4-1,CASSQDGLQETQYF,TGCGCCAGCAGCCAAGACGGTCTCCAAGAGACCCAGTACTTC
NA,TRBJ1-5,NA,TRBV7-9,CASSFDVQPQHF,TGTGCCAGCAGCTTTGATGTTCAGCCCCAGCATTTT
once,TRBJ2-7,NA,TRBV28,CASSGQRRALYREQYF,TGTGCCAGCAGTGGGCAAAGGAGGGCCCTTTATAGGGAGCAGTACTTC
NA,TRBJ1-5,TRBD1,TRBV28,CASSSKSGTGNQPQHF,TGTGCCAGCAGTTCGAAGTCAGGGACAGGGAATCAGCCCCAGCATTTT
few,TRBJ2-6,NA,TRBV28,CASREAGSGANVLTF,TGTGCCAGCAGGGAGGCCGGGTCTGGGGCCAACGTCCTGACTTTC
NA,TRBJ2-2,NA,TRBV30,CAWRGGTGELFF,TGTGCCTGGAGAGGGGGGACCGGGGAGCTGTTTTTT
NA,TRBJ1-3,NA,TRBV6-5,CASRGYSGNTIYF,TGTGCCAGCAGGGGCTACTCTGGAAACACCATATATTTT
NA,TRBJ2-1,TRBD2,TRBV15,CATSRDGGQREFLRNEQFF,TGTGCCACCAGCAGAGATGGGGGCCAGCGGGAGTTCTTACGCAATGAGCAGTTCTTC
NA,TRBJ1-2,NA,TRBV7-3,CASSLKGGVGYGYTF,TGTGCCAGCAGCTTAAAAGGGGGTGTGGGCTATGGCTACACCTTC
once,TRBJ2-2,NA,TRBV11-3,CASSLDRGDTGELFF,TGTGCCAGCAGCTTAGATAGAGGGGACACCGGGGAGCTGTTTTTT
NA,TRBJ1-2,TRBD1,TRBV2,CASSDPGQLNFNGYTF,TGTGCCAGCAGCGATCCGGGACAGCTCAATTTTAATGGCTACACCTTC
NA,TRBJ2-7,TRBD1,TRBV4-3,CASSPGGYEQYF,TGCGCCAGCAGCCCAGGGGGCTACGAGCAGTACTTC
NA,TRBJ1-4,TRBD1,TRBV10-2,CASRQGVFEKLFF,TGCGCCAGCAGACAGGGGGTTTTTGAAAAACTGTTTTTT
NA,TRBJ2-5,NA,TRBV2,CASRGVQETQYF,TGTGCCAGCAGAGGGGTCCAAGAGACCCAGTACTTC
NA,TRBJ1-1,NA,TRBV29-1,CSVTVQDTEAFF,TGCAGCGTTACGGTCCAGGACACTGAAGCTTTCTTT
few,TRBJ2-7,TRBD2,TRBV2,CASSLGLAGNSEQYF,TGTGCCAGCAGCTTGGGACTAGCGGGAAATAGTGAGCAGTACTTC
few,TRBJ2-2,TRBD2,TRBV4-2,CASSRLAGDTGELFF,TGTGCCAGCAGCCGACTAGCGGGAGACACCGGGGAGCTGTTTTTT
NA,TRBJ1-1,NA,TRBV7-9,CASSLAGVHTEAFF,TGTGCCAGCAGCTTAGCAGGGGTCCACACTGAAGCTTTCTTT
NA,TRBJ2-2,TRBD2,TRBV2,CASSGERGGGLFF,TGTGCCAGCAGTGGAGAGCGGGGAGGCGGGCTGTTTTTT
NA,TRBJ2-5,TRBD2,TRBV5-1,CASSLGLAGGPETQYF,TGCGCCAGCAGCTTGGGACTAGCGGGAGGGCCCGAGACCCAGTACTTC
NA,TRBJ1-1,NA,TRBV5-4,CASSFWASEAFF,TGTGCCAGCAGCTTCTGGGCATCTGAAGCTTTCTTT
NA,TRBJ1-4,NA,TRBV5-1,CASSLGLVSNVNEKLFF,TGCGCCAGCAGCTTGGGCCTAGTTTCCAATGTTAATGAAAAACTGTTTTTT
NA,TRBJ1-2,NA,TRBV19,CASSMNRDGDGYTF,TGTGCCAGTAGTATGAACAGGGATGGGGATGGCTACACCTTC
NA,TRBJ1-5,TRBD1,TRBV6-5,CASRAGGVGQPQHF,TGTGCCAGCAGGGCAGGGGGAGTCGGTCAGCCCCAGCATTTT
NA,TRBJ2-5,NA,TRBV6-5,CASSYSGTPLETQYF,TGTGCCAGCAGTTACTCAGGGACTCCCTTAGAGACCCAGTACTTC
NA,TRBJ2-7,NA,TRBV6-5,CASSSFYEQYF,TGTGCCAGCAGTTCATTCTACGAGCAGTACTTC
NA,TRBJ2-1,NA,TRBV5-1,CASTDTGQPYNEQFF,TGCGCCAGCACCGACACAGGACAGCCCTACAATGAGCAGTTCTTC
NA,TRBJ1-2,TRBD1,TRBV4-1,CASSPYVLTGGFGYTF,TGCGCCAGCAGCCCGTATGTCCTGACAGGGGGGTTCGGCTACACCTTC
NA,TRBJ2-3,NA,TRBV5-4,CASSDGASRPTDTQYF,TGTGCCAGCAGCGATGGCGCTAGCAGACCCACAGATACGCAGTATTTT
NA,TRBJ2-1,TRBD2,TRBV9,CASSVPSGRGEQFF,TGTGCCAGCAGCGTCCCTAGCGGGAGAGGTGAGCAGTTCTTC
NA,TRBJ2-1,NA,TRBV30,CAWSIRGLYNEQFF,TGTGCCTGGAGTATCCGGGGCCTTTACAATGAGCAGTTCTTC
few,TRBJ1-1,TRBD1,TRBV29-1,CSVLWTGGNTEAFF,TGCAGCGTCCTGTGGACAGGGGGAAACACTGAAGCTTTCTTT
NA,TRBJ2-5,TRBD1,TRBV7-9,CASSPGDRGSETQYF,TGTGCCAGCAGCCCGGGGGACAGGGGCTCGGAGACCCAGTACTTC
NA,TRBJ2-3,TRBD2,TRBV28,CASKIRQGRREGTDTQYF,TGTGCCAGCAAGATCCGGCAGGGTAGGCGGGAGGGCACAGATACGCAGTATTTT
NA,TRBJ1-3,NA,TRBV7-3,CASSLSAGYGNTIYF,TGTGCCAGCAGCTTAAGCGCAGGGTACGGAAACACCATATATTTT
NA,TRBJ1-1,NA,TRBV7-3,CASSLEGLTNTEAFF,TGTGCCAGCAGCTTAGAGGGTCTTACGAACACTGAAGCTTTCTTT
few,TRBJ2-7,NA,TRBV6-1,CASSDAGTVSPYEQYF,TGTGCCAGCAGTGATGCGGGGACAGTGAGCCCCTACGAGCAGTACTTC
NA,TRBJ2-7,TRBD2,TRBV19,CASRARGDSTYEQYF,TGTGCCAGTAGGGCCCGGGGGGATTCCACCTACGAGCAGTACTTC
NA,TRBJ2-3,TRBD2,TRBV2,CASSVSVAGGGDTQYF,TGTGCCAGCAGTGTTTCTGTGGCGGGAGGTGGAGATACGCAGTATTTT
NA,TRBJ1-2,NA,TRBV9,CASRPTTWGYGYTF,TGTGCCAGCAGGCCTACCACCTGGGGCTATGGCTACACCTTC
NA,TRBJ2-4,NA,TRBV28,CASRGQAKNIQYF,TGTGCCAGCAGAGGACAGGCCAAAAACATTCAGTACTTC
NA,TRBJ2-7,NA,TRBV5-1,CASSGSFYEQYF,TGCGCCAGCAGCGGTTCGTTCTACGAGCAGTACTTC
once,TRBJ2-1,NA,TRBV9,CASSVDVYYNEQFF,TGTGCCAGCAGCGTAGATGTTTACTACAATGAGCAGTTCTTC